This section outlines one T cell receptor (beta chain) sequence together with its context. Its cognate antigen is unknown. This sample was taken from a study of cytomegalovirus exposure and HLA in healthy donors. Study-wide results and limits: Clonal expansion, a later analysis showed, was greater in HLA-associated TCR beta chains than in equally common others. Earlier results showed most TCR beta V segments being productive about 87% or about 30% of the time.

With 60 Vbeta and 13 Jbeta primers, the PCR was carried out. Only in-frame clones appear in the TCRdb table, and some are missing; sequencing was by immunoSEQ multiplex PCR. This sample lists some 200,000 clones; its ten largest clones have 5.5% to 7.5%. Deletions cut 5 bases from V and 3 bases from J, with 10 bases between. This CDR3 is built from 13 residues. Germline lookup yields CDR1 SGHAT and CDR2 FQNNGV. V and J are TRBV11-2 and TRBJ1-2, with TRBD1 as a possible D gene (5 bases). Material for sequencing was PBMCs. The TCR sequence derives from a man aged 25-45 years in good health and CMV-seronegative. This chain's CDR3 is CASSAQGDYGYTF. CDR3 sequence (DNA): TGTGCCAGCAGCGCGCAGGGTGACTATGGCTACACCTTC.